This note documents a single TCR beta chain sequence. Its antigen is not identified. This table comes from immunoSEQ multiplex PCR, and its TCRdb copy is limited to in-frame clones, with some not included. The sample has 3,500 to 4,000 clones; about 35% are singletons. This sample is part of a study of T cells in localized non-small cell lung cancer. General study results and limits: Median detection of top 100 tumor clones in adjacent lung was about 52 clones. Elevated circulating T cell density in blood was associated with longer overall survival.

Germline values: CDR1 LNHDA, CDR2 SQIVND (reference sequence). There are 16 residues in the CDR3. Trimming pared 5 bases from V and 4 bases from J, leaving 18 bases between. This chain uses TRBV19 with TRBJ2-1, with D maybe TRBD2 (6 bases). This specimen was normal lung tissue next to the tumor, taken before any cancer treatment. The sequence was collected from a woman aged 35-75 years with stage I lung adenocarcinoma. CDR3 protein: CASSPEWDGGYNEQFF. CDR3 bases: TGTGCCAGTAGTCCCGAGTGGGACGGGGGTTACAATGAGCAGTTCTTC.